This entry features one TCR beta chain sequence. Its antigen is still unknown. No base-level quality is on record; no much larger clone is a single base apart. TCRbeta CDR3 regions were amplified from genomic DNA by means of the immunoSEQ Assay, a bias-controlled multiplex PCR. Turning to the authors' computational methods: Nucleated cell counts per sample were estimated from amplification of reference gene primers within the assay. To quantify the absolute abundance of each unique TCRbeta CDR3 rearrangement, sequence reads were collapsed and filtered. For each sample, productive Simpson clonality was calculated as the square root of Simpson's diversity index over productive rearrangements. The clones in this table, taken by TCRdb from immuneACCESS, are in-frame only. Not every clone is retained; where verified, under half of the shortfall comes from an unresolved V gene, and the cause of the rest is unknown. That table is the source of V, J and clone size, and D and trimming were worked out from the DNA. The sample profile shows over 350,000 clones; 75% to 90% of them were found once. 4% to 5.5% of the sample is taken by the ten largest.

The data were taken from a study of blood T cell repertoires in COVID-19 (dated by TCRdb to the early 2020s). Regarding the research as a whole: Collaborator samples came from the United States, Italy and Spain and covered acute and convalescent phases of COVID-19. The prospective study material was composed of cDNA or gDNA derived from T cells, B-cell-depleted T cells, or PBMCs. Subjects who had been exposed to COVID-19, were actively infected with it, or had recovered from it provided the deeply sampled blood TCRbeta repertoires that made up the dataset. The repertoires were released in a freely available public database intended as a resource for research on the immune response to SARS-CoV-2. The samples were drawn from two sources: the first 160 participants of the ongoing ImmuneRACE study, and 950 to 1,500 subjects contributed by 6 global collaborators. Nearly every sample came with metadata listing a de-identified subject ID, COVID-19 status, age in years and sex. Where available, HLA class I and class II types were obtained from metadata supplied by the sample provider rather than from assay-based typing.

CDR1 and CDR2 are drawn from the germline V gene (reference sequence): MNHNY, SVGAGI. The CDR3 runs 14 residues from the cysteine to the phenylalanine. Here the CDR3 DNA is all that survives: 42 bases in frame from base 1. V trim: 4 bases; J trim: 3 bases; unmatched bases: 4. What the authors observed across the whole study: Clinical and demographic metadata were provided uncurated, with the amount varying by source and participant.

Collaborating institutions collected whole blood in K2EDTA tubes following their own protocols. For TCRbeta analysis, collaborators shipped samples in one of three forms: frozen whole blood, isolated PBMCs, or DNA extracted from either of those sample types. The sequence was collected from a woman between 25 and 40 years old with acute or convalescent COVID-19. The sequence is built from TRBV6-6 and TRBJ1-1; 8 bases in the middle match TRBD1. Source material: peripheral blood. The CDR3 here reads CASSWRQGYTEAFF. The DNA is TGTGCCAGCAGTTGGCGACAGGGGTACACTGAAGCTTTCTTT.